The 27 T cell receptor beta chains presented below share a single source sample, sequenced in a study of cytomegalovirus exposure and HLA in healthy donors (dated 2017 in TCRdb). Library creation used the immunoSEQ multiplex PCR assay. TCRdb's version of the immuneACCESS table is confined to in-frame rearrangements and falls short of the full clone set. An unresolved V gene accounts for under half of the shortfall where checked; the remainder is of unknown origin. For this sample there are some 130,000 clones; roughly nine tenths appear just once. Jointly, the top ten make up around 1.2% of the sample. Material for sequencing was PBMCs. Source of these receptors: a woman aged 18-29 years in good health and CMV-seronegative.

This chain connects TRBV6-1 to TRBJ2-3; 8 bases map to TRBD2. Germline assignment: CDR1 MNHNS and CDR2 SASEGT. V was pared by 3 bases and J by 6 bases, with 11 bases of the junction left unmatched. The CDR3 has 16 residues. The CDR3 bases are TGTGCCAGCAGTGATTCAGGTACTAGCGGTTACGATACGCAGTATTTT. This encodes CASSDSGTSGYDTQYF.

The chain couples TRBV7-9 to TRBJ2-7; D perhaps matches TRBD1 (6 bases). The CDR3 has 13 residues. Germline CDR1 reads SEHNR; CDR2 reads FQNEAQ (reference sequence). The V and J ends lost 11 bases and 4 bases respectively, with 18 bases between them. The DNA of the CDR3 is TGTGCCGGTGCACAGGGTCTGCGTTACGAGCAGTACTTC. Translating gives CAGAQGLRYEQYF. The whole variable domain, filled in from reference TRBV7-9 and TRBJ2-7, reads DTGVSQNPRHKITKRGQNVTFRCDPISEHNRLYWYRQTLGQGPEFLTYFQNEAQLEKSRLLSDRFSAERPKGSFSTLEIQRTEQGDSAMYLCAGAQGLRYEQYFGPGTRLTVT.

The chain carries TRBV27 and TRBJ2-3, with D unresolved. Trimming cost V 3 bases and J 2 bases, with 9 bases left between them. The CDR3 is made up of 14 amino acids. Germline CDR1 reads MNHEY; CDR2 reads SMNVEV (reference sequence). The CDR3 protein is CASSLARVTDTQYF. The DNA of the CDR3 is TGTGCCAGCAGTTTGGCTAGAGTCACAGATACGCAGTATTTT.

V is TRBV11-2 and J is TRBJ1-6, with D maybe TRBD1 (5 bases). The germline gives CDR1 SGHAT, CDR2 FQNNGV. The V end was cut by 1 base, the J end by 10 bases, with 17 bases between. The CDR3 sequence is 16 residues long. The CDR3 nucleotides are TGTGCCAGCAGCTTAGGGCCTGGGGGGGGAAGATCACCCCTCCACTTT. It is translated as CASSLGPGGGRSPLHF.

DNA of the CDR3: TGCGCCAGCAGACCTGCCGGCGGGGTGATGGACAGGGGCAACACAGATACGCAGTATTTT. As protein: CASRPAGGVMDRGNTDTQYF. The J gene is TRBJ2-3, the V gene TRBV5-1; 9 bases line up with TRBD1. The CDR3 is 20 residues long. V lost 5 bases and J lost 2; bases outside the gene matches: 21. Germline CDR1 reads SGHRS; CDR2 reads YFSETQ.

The rearrangement links TRBV4-1 to TRBJ2-1; 7 nucleotides agree with TRBD2. The CDR3 length is 16 residues. Losses at the gene ends were 4 bases for V and 1 base for J; bases not matched to a gene: 7. Germline CDR1 and CDR2: MGHRA and YSYEKL. In DNA form, the CDR3 reads TGCGCCAGCAGCCCGACTAGCCGTCAATCCTACAATGAGCAGTTCTTC. It encodes CASSPTSRQSYNEQFF.

This chain connects TRBV18 to TRBJ2-1; 10 positions match TRBD2. The CDR3 runs 17 residues. V trimming: 7 bases; J trimming: 6 bases; junction bases outside the gene matches: 15. Germline V CDR1 and CDR2: KGHSH, LQKENI. DNA of the CDR3: TGTGCCAGCTGCGCAAGTCTGGGACTAGCGCTAATCAATGAGCAGTTCTTC. This sequence encodes CASCASLGLALINEQFF.

The V and J genes are TRBV5-6 and TRBJ1-1; 8 bases match TRBD1. There are 13 residues in the CDR3. Per the germline V gene, CDR1 is SGHDT and CDR2 is YYEEEE. Trimming removed 3 bases from V and 3 bases from J; junction bases left unmatched: 1. The CDR3 nucleotides are TGTGCCAGCAGCTGGGGACAGGACACTGAAGCTTTCTTT. This codes for CASSWGQDTEAFF.

The chain has TRBV14 and TRBJ1-1, with D perhaps matching TRBD1 (6 bases). This CDR3 has 15 amino acids. V lost 5 bases, J lost 4 bases, and 17 bases lay in between. Germline CDR1 reads SGHDN; CDR2 reads FVKESK. The CDR3 nucleotides are TGTGCCAGCAGCGAGGGGGGAGGGCTGAGCACTGAAGCTTTCTTT. Translation: CASSEGGGLSTEAFF.

J is TRBJ1-2 and V is TRBV4-2; D remains unclear. CDR1 and CDR2 (germline): LGHNA, YNFKEQ. The germline V and J ends were trimmed by 1 base and 5 bases, with 5 bases remaining between them. The CDR3 loop spans 12 amino acids. CDR3 protein: CASSQGVYGYTF. The CDR3 DNA reads TGTGCCAGCAGCCAAGGAGTTTATGGCTACACCTTC.

The chain joins TRBV7-8 to TRBJ1-3; D gene unclear. Germline lookup yields CDR1 SGHVS and CDR2 FQNEAQ. CDR3 length equals 15 residues. V was cut by 4 bases and J by 2 bases, with 12 bases left in between. The CDR3 DNA is TGTGCCAGCAGCTCCCCCCCCGGGGCTGGAAACACCATATATTTT. This gives the protein CASSSPPGAGNTIYF. The full variable domain, completed using reference TRBV7-8 and TRBJ1-3, is GAGVSQSPRYKVAKRGQDVALRCDPISGHVSLFWYQQALGQGPEFLTYFQNEAQLDKSGLPSDRFFAERPEGSVSTLKIQRTQQEDSAVYLCASSSPPGAGNTIYFGEGSWLTVV.

V is TRBV21-1 and J is TRBJ1-4; the listed D gene, TRBD1, was not tested against the DNA. TRBV21-1 is a pseudogene locus. The CDR3 sequence is 16 residues long. The CDR3, as DNA: TGTGCCAGCAGCGCCAACCACAGGGCGCCTAATGAAAAACTGTTTTTT. Encoded protein: CASSANHRAPNEKLFF.

V is TRBV6-1 and J is TRBJ1-1, with D perhaps matching TRBD1 (6 bases). The CDR3 runs 15 residues. V gave up 4 bases and J gave up 3 bases, with 15 bases separating them. The germline V gene encodes CDR1 MNHNS and CDR2 SASEGT. CDR3 DNA: TGTGCCAGCAGTGGCAGGGGAAACAGGGACACTGAAGCTTTCTTT. Its protein is CASSGRGNRDTEAFF.

The chain recombines TRBV6-5 with TRBJ1-2, with 9 bases that match TRBD1. Germline assignment: CDR1 MNHEY and CDR2 SVGAGI. The V and J ends lost 0 bases and 8 bases, in that order; junction bases with no gene match: 4. This CDR3 is 14 amino acids long. The chain's CDR3 is CASSYSGQGLGYTF. The DNA for the CDR3 is TGTGCCAGCAGTTACTCGGGACAGGGCTTGGGCTACACCTTC.

The chain employs TRBV7-9 and TRBJ2-7; a possible D gene is TRBD1 (6 bases). The CDR3 is 12 residues long. Germline assignment: CDR1 SEHNR and CDR2 FQNEAQ (reference sequence). V dropped 5 bases and J dropped 6 bases, with 11 bases sitting between them. The CDR3 sequence is CASSVDRTEQYF. CDR3 nucleotides: TGTGCCAGCAGCGTCGACAGGACCGAGCAGTACTTC.

V and J are TRBV2 and TRBJ1-4; unclear D gene. The V gene's germline CDR1 is SNHLY and CDR2 FYNNEI. The CDR3 loop spans 15 amino acids. Trimming left V 0 bases short and J 8 bases short, with 13 bases between. CDR3 residues: CASSEASAAVEKLFF. The CDR3 nucleotides are TGTGCCAGCAGTGAAGCTTCGGCCGCGGTAGAAAAACTGTTTTTT.

V is TRBV6-5 and J is TRBJ1-1; 9 bases agree with TRBD1. With 4 bases clipped from V and 5 bases from J, the junction kept 5 bases outside the gene matches. From germline, CDR1 is MNHEY and CDR2 SVGAGI. CDR3 length equals 14 residues. The CDR3 sequence: CASSFLTGGTEAFF. CDR3 sequence (DNA): TGTGCCAGCAGTTTCCTGACAGGGGGTACTGAAGCTTTCTTT.

Turning to this clone: Other nucleotide sequences in the sample specify the same CDR3. The chain combines TRBV7-9 with TRBJ1-2; D is undetermined. The CDR3 runs 13 residues. Trimming removed 3 bases at V and 1 base at J, with 6 bases between. Germline V gene sequence: CDR1 SEHNR, CDR2 FQNEAQ (reference sequence). In nucleotides, the CDR3 is TGTGCCAGCAGCTTCGGGTTTAACTATGGCTACACCTTC. Translating gives CASSFGFNYGYTF. Full variable domain (outside the CDR3, taken from reference TRBV7-9 and TRBJ1-2): DTGVSQNPRHKITKRGQNVTFRCDPISEHNRLYWYRQTLGQGPEFLTYFQNEAQLEKSRLLSDRFSAERPKGSFSTLEIQRTEQGDSAMYLCASSFGFNYGYTFGSGTRLTVV.

This chain links TRBV10-3 with TRBJ2-2; 7 bases line up with TRBD1. The length of the CDR3 is 16 residues. Germline CDR1 ENHRY, CDR2 SYGVKD. The junction had 1 base not matched to a gene; V was cut back by 0 bases and J by 0 bases. This chain's CDR3 is CAISESTGSNTGELFF. CDR3 sequence (DNA): TGTGCCATCAGTGAGTCGACAGGGTCGAACACCGGGGAGCTGTTTTTT.

The V and J genes are TRBV7-9 and TRBJ1-6, with D perhaps TRBD1 (5 bases). Germline V gene sequence: CDR1 SEHNR, CDR2 FQNEAQ (reference sequence). V lost 5 bases to trimming and J lost 5 bases, with 19 bases between them. The CDR3 loop spans 17 amino acids. For the CDR3, the DNA is TGTGCCAGCAGCCGGCTATTACAAGCGGGGGATAATTCACCCCTCCACTTT. This codes for CASSRLLQAGDNSPLHF.

This clone was found once. V usage is TRBV9 and J usage is TRBJ1-6; tentative D call: TRBD1 (6 bases). The CDR3 extends over 16 amino acids. The germline CDR1 and CDR2 sequences are SGDLS and YYNGEE. The ends were cut back, 0 bases at V and 7 bases at J, with 14 bases in the middle. The CDR3 bases are TGTGCCAGCAGCGTAGCTCCCGGGACAAGCAATTCACCCCTCCACTTT. Its protein product is CASSVAPGTSNSPLHF.

This clone was seen just once. The V call is TRBV5-1, the J call TRBJ2-7; perhaps TRBD1 as D (5 bases). The CDR3 consists of 16 residues. CDR1 is SGHRS and CDR2 is YFSETQ in the germline V gene. V was cut by 2 bases and J by 3 bases, with 18 bases left in between. The CDR3 here is CASSLVPRVSNYEQYF. The CDR3 coding sequence is TGCGCCAGCAGCTTAGTTCCCAGGGTTTCTAACTACGAGCAGTACTTC.

The J gene is TRBJ1-1, the V gene TRBV5-1; D is unclear. The CDR3 is made up of 15 amino acids. CDR1 SGHRS and CDR2 YFSETQ come from the germline V gene. Trimming took 0 bases from V and 5 from J, leaving 14 bases between them. The CDR3 loop reads CASSLASFSGTEAFF. In nucleotides, the CDR3 is TGCGCCAGCAGCTTGGCCTCTTTTTCCGGGACTGAAGCTTTCTTT. Filled out from reference TRBV5-1 and TRBJ1-1, the complete variable domain reads KAGVTQTPRYLIKTRGQQVTLSCSPISGHRSVSWYQQTPGQGLQFLFEYFSETQRNKGNFPGRFSGRQFSNSRSEMNVSTLELGDSALYLCASSLASFSGTEAFFGQGTRLTVV.

This chain connects TRBV6-5 to TRBJ1-2; possibly TRBD1 for D (5 bases). The CDR3 consists of 12 residues. The germline CDR1 and CDR2 sequences are MNHEY and SVGAGI. The ends were cut back, 5 bases at V and 12 bases at J, with 16 bases in the middle. The CDR3 DNA reads as TGTGCCAGCAGTCGACAGCCCCCTTCCAACACCTTC. Residues: CASSRQPPSNTF.

V and J are TRBV27 and TRBJ1-6, with no clear D. Germline-derived CDR1 and CDR2 are MNHEY and SMNVEV (reference sequence). This CDR3 has 14 amino acids. The V gene lost 6 bases and the J gene lost 7 bases, with 13 bases spanning the gap. In DNA form, the CDR3 reads TGTGCCAGCAGGTTCTCTCCTGAGAATTCACCCCTCCACTTT. As protein: CASRFSPENSPLHF.

The chain links TRBV18 to TRBJ2-7; 7 positions agree with TRBD1. Trimming at V came to 6 bases and at J to 3 bases, leaving 5 bases not matched to a gene. Germline loops: CDR1 KGHSH, CDR2 LQKENI. CDR3 length: 13 residues. CDR3 sequence reads: CASSRGQHYEQYF. CDR3 nucleotides: TGTGCCAGCTCCCGGGGACAGCACTACGAGCAGTACTTC.

This clone was seen a single time. The rearrangement links TRBV18 to TRBJ1-5, with a tentative D call TRBD1 (6 bases). This CDR3 has 14 residues. V lost 6 bases and J lost 4, with 13 bases in between. In germline, CDR1 is KGHSH, CDR2 LQKENI. The CDR3 is CASSQGPGNQPQHF. CDR3 coding DNA: TGTGCCAGCTCCCAGGGGCCGGGTAATCAGCCCCAGCATTTT.